The 26 T cell receptor beta chains presented below share a single source sample, sequenced in a study of OX40 agonist ivuxolimab in advanced cancers. The protocol was immunoSEQ multiplex PCR, while the TCRdb copy is restricted to in-frame clones and leaves out a portion. In the table there are some 30,000 clones, around 92% of which are singletons. Sequenced material: CD4+ or CD8+ T cells sorted from blood, taken in a trial of the OX40 agonist ivuxolimab. These receptors originate from an adult with an advanced solid tumor such as melanoma, head and neck, liver or kidney cancer.

The J gene is TRBJ2-1, the V gene TRBV19; 10 nucleotides line up with TRBD2. The CDR3 runs to 16 residues. The V gene's germline CDR1 is LNHDA and CDR2 SQIVND (reference sequence). V trimming: 1 base; J trimming: 7 bases; junction bases outside the gene matches: 7. CDR3 protein: CASSIVPSGSMNEQFF. CDR3 sequence (DNA): TGTGCCAGTAGTATAGTCCCTAGCGGGAGTATGAATGAGCAGTTCTTC. Combining the CDR3 with reference TRBV19 and TRBJ2-1 gives the whole variable domain DGGITQSPKYLFRKEGQNVTLSCEQNLNHDAMYWYRQDPGQGLRLIYYSQIVNDFQKGDIAEGYSVSREKKESFPLTVTSAQKNPTAFYLCASSIVPSGSMNEQFFGPGTRLTVL.

The chain couples TRBV5-6 to TRBJ1-1; TRBD1 matches at 7 bases. The CDR3 spans 18 residues. The trim removed 0 bases at V and 0 bases at J, leaving 11 bases unmatched. The V gene's germline CDR1 is SGHDT and CDR2 YYEEEE. The CDR3 is CASSLELRQGFMNTEAFF. The CDR3 DNA sequence: TGTGCCAGCAGCTTGGAGTTGCGACAGGGATTCATGAACACTGAAGCTTTCTTT. The complete variable domain, with remaining parts taken from reference TRBV5-6 and TRBJ1-1, reads DAGVTQSPTHLIKTRGQQVTLRCSPKSGHDTVSWYQQALGQGPQFIFQYYEEEERQRGNFPDRFSGHQFPNYSSELNVNALLLGDSALYLCASSLELRQGFMNTEAFFGQGTRLTVV.

This rearrangement joins TRBV7-8 to TRBJ2-2; perhaps TRBD2 as D (6 bases). Germline values: CDR1 SGHVS, CDR2 FQNEAQ. This CDR3 has 17 amino acids. V lost 3 bases and J lost 8, with 22 bases in between. CDR3 nucleotides: TGTGCCAGCAGCTTCCCGAGGGCTAGCGCCACCTCAGGGGAGCTGTTTTTT. Protein product: CASSFPRASATSGELFF.

The V call is TRBV9, the J call TRBJ1-4; no clear D gene. The germline gives CDR1 SGDLS, CDR2 YYNGEE. V was clipped by 5 bases and J by 2 bases, with 10 bases between them. CDR3 length: 14 residues. The CDR3 region is CASSKSRTNEKLFF. DNA of the CDR3: TGTGCCAGCAGTAAGTCCCGGACTAATGAAAAACTGTTTTTT. The variable domain in full, completed from reference TRBV9 and TRBJ1-4, reads DSGVTQTPKHLITATGQRVTLRCSPRSGDLSVYWYQQSLDQGLQFLIQYYNGEERAKGNILERFSAQQFPDLHSELNLSSLELGDSALYFCASSKSRTNEKLFFGSGTQLSVL.

By frequency in the sample, this clone is medium-sized (0.01 to 0.1%). This chain joins TRBV6-6 and TRBJ2-7; 13 bases line up with TRBD2. The CDR3 has 14 residues. After removal of 10 bases from V and 4 bases from J, the junction contained 7 bases not matched to a gene. Germline V gives CDR1 MNHNY, CDR2 SVGAGI (reference sequence). The CDR3 region is CATALAGGPYEQYF. The DNA of the CDR3 is TGTGCCACCGCACTAGCGGGAGGGCCGTACGAGCAGTACTTC.

The chain combines TRBV13 with TRBJ2-2, with no clear D. V was clipped by 5 bases and J by 1 base, with 11 bases between them. The CDR3 covers 15 residues. Germline values: CDR1 PRHDT, CDR2 FYEKMQ (reference sequence). This CDR3 reads CASSHRQMNTGELFF. The DNA for the CDR3 is TGTGCCAGCAGCCATCGACAAATGAACACCGGGGAGCTGTTTTTT.

The CDR3 bases are TGTGCCAGCAGTATTTGGGGACTAGCGGGAGCTCATGAGCAGTTCTTC. The encoded protein is CASSIWGLAGAHEQFF. This sequence joins TRBV27 and TRBJ2-1; 14 nucleotides match TRBD2. In germline, CDR1 is MNHEY, CDR2 SMNVEV (reference sequence). The CDR3 has 16 residues. With 5 bases clipped from V and 8 bases from J, the junction kept 8 bases outside the gene matches.

A few counts support this clone. This chain links TRBV5-4 with TRBJ2-3, with TRBD2 matching over 14 bases. The CDR3 runs 16 residues. Per germline, CDR1 SGHNT and CDR2 YYREEE (reference sequence). V dropped 3 bases and J dropped 2; count of bases not matched to a gene: 2. The CDR3, as DNA: TGTGCCAGCAGCTGGGGACTAGCGGGAGACACAGATACGCAGTATTTT. This gives the protein CASSWGLAGDTDTQYF.

The V and J genes are TRBV20-1 and TRBJ2-7, with no clear D. The ends were cut back, 5 bases at V and 5 bases at J, with 7 bases in the middle. This CDR3 contains 10 residues. Germline loops: CDR1 DFQATT, CDR2 SNEGSKA (reference sequence). As DNA, the CDR3 is TGCAGTGCTCTGAGAGACGAGCAGTACTTC. Protein sequence: CSALRDEQYF.

The chain is built from TRBV5-6 and TRBJ2-7; D is ambiguous. The CDR3 totals 11 residues. The V end lost 1 base, the J end lost 5 bases, and 4 bases lay between the germline ends. The germline CDR1 and CDR2 sequences are SGHDT and YYEEEE. In DNA form, the CDR3 reads TGTGCCAGCAGCTTGATTGACGAGCAGTACTTC. As protein: CASSLIDEQYF.

V is TRBV5-6 and J is TRBJ2-3, with D uncertain. Germline CDR1 and CDR2: SGHDT and YYEEEE. This CDR3 is built from 12 residues. V lost 2 bases and J 0 bases, leaving 1 base between the germline ends. CDR3 sequence reads: CASSFSTDTQYF. The CDR3 coding sequence is TGTGCCAGCAGCTTTAGCACAGATACGCAGTATTTT.

This chain uses TRBV29-1 with TRBJ1-3; unclear D gene. The germline CDR1 and CDR2 sequences are SQVTM and ANQGSEA. The CDR3 contains 13 residues. V gave up 4 bases and J gave up 2 bases, with 9 bases separating them. This CDR3 is CSVGYSAGNTIYF. The CDR3 DNA reads TGCAGCGTTGGATATAGCGCTGGAAACACCATATATTTT.

CDR3 amino acids: CASLSYNEQFF. In DNA form, the CDR3 reads TGTGCCAGTCTATCCTACAATGAGCAGTTCTTC. V is TRBV19 and J is TRBJ2-1; D gene unclear. The germline V and J ends were trimmed by 8 bases and 1 base, with 3 bases remaining between them. The V gene's germline CDR1 is LNHDA and CDR2 SQIVND (reference sequence). The CDR3 contains 11 residues.

The rearrangement links TRBV21-1 to TRBJ1-2. TRBV21-1 is reported as a pseudogene. The CDR3 is made up of 14 amino acids. Here the CDR3 reads CASSAWARLEGYTF. The DNA for the CDR3 is TGTGCCAGCAGCGCCTGGGCCAGGCTAGAAGGCTACACCTTC.

The chain employs TRBV7-9 and TRBJ2-7, with TRBD2 identical over 8 bases. The V segment lost 11 bases and the J segment 5 bases; nucleotides outside the gene matches: 14. The germline V gene has CDR1 SEHNR and CDR2 FQNEAQ (reference sequence). The CDR3 has 14 amino acids. The CDR3 spells CAFHGPGGAHEQYF. The CDR3 region has the DNA TGTGCCTTCCACGGGCCGGGAGGGGCGCACGAGCAGTACTTC.

The gene calls are TRBV19 and TRBJ2-1; 7 bases align to TRBD2. After removal of 3 bases from V and 10 bases from J, the junction contained 6 bases not matched to a gene. There are 13 residues in the CDR3. Germline V gene sequence: CDR1 LNHDA, CDR2 SQIVND (reference sequence). The CDR3 reads CASSIGGGREQFF. CDR3 in DNA: TGTGCCAGTAGTATCGGGGGAGGGCGGGAGCAGTTCTTC.

The V call is TRBV5-4, the J call TRBJ2-7; 10 bases line up with TRBD1. Germline V gene lookup returns CDR1 SGHNT and CDR2 YYREEE (reference sequence). V shed 4 bases and J 3 bases; nucleotides not matched to a gene: 10. This CDR3 comprises 16 residues. CDR3 sequence (DNA): TGTGCCAGCAGCCGGTCAACCGGGACAGGGGACTACGAGCAGTACTTC. This translates into CASSRSTGTGDYEQYF.

The rearrangement uses TRBV2 and TRBJ2-5; weak D call: TRBD1 (8 bases). From germline, CDR1 is SNHLY and CDR2 FYNNEI. This CDR3 comprises 15 residues. The V and J ends lost 10 bases and 5 bases respectively, with 23 bases between them. The CDR3 here is CATWGGQGARETQYF. In DNA form, the CDR3 reads TGTGCCACCTGGGGGGGGCAGGGGGCCAGGGAGACCCAGTACTTC.

This rearrangement joins TRBV5-1 to TRBJ2-2, with TRBD2 identical over 9 bases. The V gene end was trimmed by 0 bases and the J gene end by 3 bases; junction bases not matched to a gene: 3. Germline lookup yields CDR1 SGHRS and CDR2 YFSETQ. The CDR3 has 16 amino acids. CDR3 loop: CASSLGLAVYTGELFF. DNA of the CDR3: TGCGCCAGCAGCTTGGGACTAGCGGTATACACCGGGGAGCTGTTTTTT.

V is TRBV7-2 and J is TRBJ2-7, with D possibly TRBD2 on 5 matching bases. Trimming removed 5 bases from V and 0 bases from J, with 14 bases in between. This CDR3 has 15 residues. Germline CDR1 and CDR2: SGHTA and FQGNSA. CDR3 bases: TGTGCCAGCAGCAAGACGGGGATTTCCTCCTACGAGCAGTACTTC. Its protein is CASSKTGISSYEQYF.

The CDR3 nucleotides are TGTGCCAGCAACCCCTCTGGAAACACCATATATTTT. Protein sequence: CASNPSGNTIYF. This chain links TRBV6-6 with TRBJ1-3; D remains unclear. The CDR3 extends over 12 amino acids. Germline V gene lookup returns CDR1 MNHNY and CDR2 SVGAGI (reference sequence). Trimming stripped 7 bases from V and 0 bases from J, with 4 bases between.

This chain uses TRBV5-1 with TRBJ2-3; the match to TRBD1 covers 7 bases. CDR1 and CDR2 from the germline V gene are SGHRS and YFSETQ. The CDR3 runs 15 residues. After removal of 4 bases from V and 6 bases from J, the junction contained 11 bases not matched to a gene. DNA of the CDR3: TGCGCCAGCAGCGCCGGGACAGATATGCGGGATACGCAGTATTTT. Its translation: CASSAGTDMRDTQYF.

The chain combines TRBV5-6 with TRBJ2-1, with 7 bases matching TRBD1. The CDR3 spans 17 residues. The V and J ends lost 1 base and 5 bases, in that order; junction bases with no gene match: 12. Per germline, CDR1 SGHDT and CDR2 YYEEEE. DNA for the CDR3: TGTGCCAGCAGCTTGCAGGCAGGGGGATTATTGGACAATGAGCAGTTCTTC. Amino acid sequence: CASSLQAGGLLDNEQFF.

The chain uses TRBV30 and TRBJ1-1, with a weak D call TRBD1 (6 bases). This CDR3 spans 12 amino acids. The germline V gene encodes CDR1 GTSNPN and CDR2 SVGIG (reference sequence). The V and J ends lost 5 bases and 6 bases respectively, with 13 bases between them. The CDR3 region has the DNA TGTGCCTGGGATCCAGGGGACGCTGAAGCTTTCTTT. It codes for CAWDPGDAEAFF.

This clone has only a few counts. The chain recombines TRBV7-9 with TRBJ1-2; unclear D gene. Germline assignment: CDR1 SEHNR and CDR2 FQNEAQ (reference sequence). Trimming took off 5 bases at V and 4 bases at J, with 20 bases between the two ends. The CDR3 sequence is 16 residues long. The CDR3 protein is CASSPSGGRGSYGYTF. The DNA for the CDR3 is TGTGCCAGCAGCCCGAGTGGAGGCCGTGGGAGCTATGGCTACACCTTC.

The chain has TRBV21-1 and TRBJ2-5; the table's D call, TRBD2, was not checked against the DNA. TRBV21-1 is a recognized pseudogene. This CDR3 region has 17 residues. CDR3 nucleotide sequence: TGTGCCAGCAGCAAAGAGCGGGCGGGAGGGTACCAAGAGACCCAGTACTTC. Protein: CASSKERAGGYQETQYF.